One sample yielded the 30 T cell receptor beta chains listed below, sequenced in a study of tumor and adjacent non-tumor tissue in lung cancer. The library came from three nested PCR rounds adapted from ARM-PCR protocols. MiXCR was run by TCRdb on the multiplex PCR reads, yielding one entry per CDR3 protein. This table has about 100,000 distinct CDR3 sequences, over 55% appearing once. This sample's RNA came from whole unsorted tissue. The normal lung tissue was taken more than 3 cm from the tumor edge. The sequencing sample was made of distant non-tumor lung tissue. These receptors all stem from a man under 40 with non-small cell lung cancer.

This clonotype was picked up a small number of times. This sequence may be a read error, since a much larger clone differs from it by one base. This chain links TRBV7-9 with TRBJ1-4; 7 bases agree with TRBD1. There are 14 residues in the CDR3. The V gene's germline CDR1 is SEHNR and CDR2 FQNEAQ (reference sequence). The junction had 4 bases not matched to a gene; V was cut back by 2 bases and J by 7 bases. The CDR3 coding sequence is TGTGCCAGCAGCTTAATCGGGACAGCTGAAAAACTGTTTTTT. This translates into CASSLIGTAEKLFF.

The rearrangement joins TRBV11-2 to TRBJ2-1; TRBD2 might be the D (6 bases). Germline V gene sequence: CDR1 SGHAT, CDR2 FQNNGV. Trimming left V 5 bases short and J 9 bases short, with 8 bases between. The CDR3 contains 11 residues. CDR3 in DNA: TGTGCCAGCAGCAACGGGGGTGAGCAGTTCTTC. Encoded protein: CASSNGGEQFF.

This clonotype was detected a few times. One junction end disagrees with the germline gene, perhaps due to a read error. The CDR3 sequence: CSTRGGGGLHQPQHF. Here the CDR3 DNA reads TGCAGTACTAGGGGGGGGGGAGGCTTGCATCAGCCCCAGCATTTT. The chain is built from TRBV20-1 and TRBJ1-5, with D possibly being TRBD1 (6 bases). The germline gives CDR1 DFQATT, CDR2 SNEGSKA (reference sequence). This CDR3 comprises 15 residues.

This chain links TRBV19 with TRBJ2-1; the D is unclear. The CDR3 has 13 residues. Germline CDR1 and CDR2: LNHDA and SQIVND (reference sequence). V was trimmed by 6 bases and J by 7 bases, leaving 13 bases between them. CDR3 in amino acids: CASRRFEKNEQFF. CDR3 sequence (DNA): TGTGCCAGTAGGCGATTTGAGAAGAATGAGCAGTTCTTC.

The chain links TRBV30 to TRBJ2-3, with D perhaps TRBD2 (6 bases). Germline lookup yields CDR1 GTSNPN and CDR2 SVGIG (reference sequence). Trimming shortened V by 0 bases and J by 0 bases, and 13 bases separated the two germline ends. The CDR3 is made up of 16 amino acids. DNA for the CDR3: TGTGCCTGGAGTGTCGGGGGACTCACTAGCACAGATACGCAGTATTTT. Translating it yields CAWSVGGLTSTDTQYF. Drawing the rest from reference TRBV30 and TRBJ2-3, the complete variable domain is SQTIHQWPATLVQPVGSPLSLECTVEGTSNPNLYWYRQAAGRGLQLLFYSVGIGQISSEVPQNLSASRPQDRQFILSSKKLLLSDSGFYLCAWSVGGLTSTDTQYFGPGTRLTVL.

A note on this clonotype: The conserved closing phenylalanine or tryptophan is absent in this CDR3, likely reflecting a read error. This rearrangement joins TRBV11-3 to TRBJ2-1, with TRBD1 matching 7 bases. V lost 5 bases, J lost 8 bases, and 9 bases stayed unmatched. This CDR3 has 14 amino acids. Germline V gives CDR1 SGHNT, CDR2 YENEEA. CDR3 sequence (DNA): TGTGCCAGCAGCCTCGGAACAGGGGTCTATGAGCAGTTCCTC. Protein product: CASSLGTGVYEQFL.

Worth noting for this clonotype: This clone may be a read error of a much larger clone one base away. In nucleotides, the CDR3 is TGCAGCGTGGGACGGATAAACACTGAAGCTTTCTTT. Translation gives CSVGRINTEAFF. The rearrangement uses TRBV29-1 and TRBJ1-1; D perhaps matches TRBD1 (5 bases). Trimming took 6 bases from V and 2 from J, leaving 10 bases between them. The CDR3 runs 12 residues. CDR1 and CDR2 from the germline V gene are SQVTM and ANQGSEA. Together with reference TRBV29-1 and TRBJ1-1, the CDR3 gives the full variable domain: SAVISQKPSRDICQRGTSLTIQCQVDSQVTMMFWYRQQPGQSLTLIATANQGSEATYESGFVIDKFPISRPNLTFSTLTVSNMSPEDSSIYLCSVGRINTEAFFGQGTRLTVV.

A note on this clonotype: With a much larger clone just one base away, this may be a read error. This chain uses TRBV5-4 with TRBJ2-7; D remains unclear. The ends were cut back, 3 bases at V and 1 base at J, with 8 bases in the middle. Germline-derived CDR1 and CDR2 are SGHNT and YYREEE (reference sequence). This CDR3 comprises 13 residues. Here the CDR3 reads CASSSARSYEQYF. For the CDR3, the DNA is TGTGCCAGCAGCTCCGCCAGATCCTACGAGCAGTACTTC.

For this clonotype: One end of the junction does not line up with germline, which may come from a read error. In DNA form, the CDR3 reads TGTGCCGGCAGCTTAGACTGGCGAGGGGGCACAGTTACGCAGTATTTC. Its translation: CAGSLDWRGGTVTQYF. The rearrangement joins TRBV11-2 to TRBJ2-3, with 7 bases that match TRBD1. The CDR3 covers 16 residues. CDR1 and CDR2 (germline): SGHAT, FQNNGV.

As concerns this clonotype: Because it lacks the conserved phenylalanine or tryptophan at the end, this CDR3 is likely a read error. The chain uses TRBV11-2 and TRBJ2-1; 9 nucleotides match TRBD2. The CDR3 runs 15 residues. Looked up from germline, CDR1 is SGHAT and CDR2 is FQNNGV. The chain's CDR3 is CASSFIAGGNNKQFY. As DNA, the CDR3 is TGTGCTAGCAGCTTTATTGCGGGAGGGAATAATAAGCAGTTCTAC.

Details on this clonotype: This may stem from a read error, because a much larger clone lies one nucleotide away. J is TRBJ1-1 and V is TRBV5-1; D call uncertain. The length of the CDR3 is 13 residues. With 1 base removed from V and 6 bases from J, the gap between germline ends came to 10 bases. Looked up from germline, CDR1 is SGHRS and CDR2 is YFSETQ. For the CDR3, the DNA is TGCGCCAGCAGCTTGATGCACGGCTCTGAAGCTTTCTTT. Its protein product is CASSLMHGSEAFF.

This clonotype was observed at least ten times. The CDR3 DNA reads TGTGCCAGCACCCTTGGTTCGAACACCGGGGAGCTGTTTTTT. Amino acid sequence: CASTLGSNTGELFF. This chain joins TRBV6-5 and TRBJ2-2, with D uncertain. Trimming stripped 7 bases from V and 0 bases from J, with 9 bases between. CDR1 and CDR2 from the germline V gene are MNHEY and SVGAGI. The CDR3 runs 14 residues.

Of note for this clonotype: At one end, the junction sequence differs from germline, possibly due to a read error. J is TRBJ2-5 and V is TRBV11-2; D possibly corresponds to TRBD1 (6 bases). The CDR3 has 14 residues. Germline CDR1 SGHAT, CDR2 FQNNGV. The CDR3 protein is CASNLQGVSGTQYF. The CDR3 DNA reads as TGTGCCAGCAACTTACAGGGAGTCTCGGGGACCCAGTACTTC.

About this clonotype: A read error may account for a junction end that differs from germline. The rearrangement uses TRBV24-1 and TRBJ2-1, with TRBD1 matching 10 bases. Germline assignment: CDR1 KGHDR and CDR2 SFDVKD. The CDR3 is made up of 15 amino acids. The CDR3 sequence: CATNDQGTGVKEQFF. Written as DNA, the CDR3 is TGTGCCACCAATGATCAGGGGACAGGGGTCAAGGAGCAGTTCTTC.

The rearrangement joins TRBV28 to TRBJ1-5; D might be TRBD1 (6 bases). Germline values: CDR1 MDHEN, CDR2 SYDVKM. The CDR3 has 15 amino acids. CDR3 bases: TGTACTAGCAGTTTAGGGGGGGCGAGGAATCAGCCCCAGCATTTT. Protein: CTSSLGGARNQPQHF.

This clonotype was counted many times. J is TRBJ1-1 and V is TRBV12-3 or TRBV12-4, with D perhaps TRBD1 (6 bases). The CDR3 contains 14 residues. Trimming removed 1 base from V and 11 bases from J, with 17 bases in between. The CDR3 DNA follows: TGTGCCAGCAGTTTAGGATGGGGACACCCTCGGGCTTTCTTT. Residues: CASSLGWGHPRAFF.

As to this clonotype: A much larger clonotype is one base distant, so this may be a read error. The V call is TRBV28, the J call TRBJ2-3; the D gene is possibly TRBD1 (5 bases). This CDR3 contains 15 residues. Germline lookup yields CDR1 MDHEN and CDR2 SYDVKM. The CDR3 here is CTSSPPGLATDTQYF. CDR3 nucleotides: TGTACCAGCAGTCCACCAGGGTTAGCAACAGATACGCAGTATTTT.

The table lists this clonotype with a few counts. The rearrangement uses TRBV7-9 and TRBJ2-3; D is perhaps TRBD1 (6 bases). The CDR3 has 16 residues. The germline V gene has CDR1 SEHNR and CDR2 FQNEAQ (reference sequence). V lost 5 bases to trimming and J lost 3 bases, with 18 bases between them. DNA of the CDR3: TGTGCCAGCAGCCAATCTCTAGGGGGTCAGACAGATACGCAGTATTTT. Protein sequence: CASSQSLGGQTDTQYF. Looking up the rest from reference TRBV7-9 and TRBJ2-3 gives the full variable domain: DTGVSQNPRHKITKRGQNVTFRCDPISEHNRLYWYRQTLGQGPEFLTYFQNEAQLEKSRLLSDRFSAERPKGSFSTLEIQRTEQGDSAMYLCASSQSLGGQTDTQYFGPGTRLTVL.

On this clonotype itself: One end of the junction fails to match germline, which may point to a read error. The chain employs TRBV5-6 and TRBJ2-7; the D is unclear. The germline V gene encodes CDR1 SGHDT and CDR2 YYEEEE. This CDR3 is built from 13 residues. The CDR3 loop is CASRFSVSYERYF. The CDR3 coding sequence is TGTGCCAGCAGGTTCTCCGTCTCTTACGAGCGGTACTTC.

As regards this clonotype: It may be a read error: a sequence one base away is much more abundant. Given the absence of the conserved phenylalanine or tryptophan at the CDR3 end, a read error is likely. This sequence joins TRBV30 and TRBJ2-7; D unclear. The V and J ends lost 5 bases and 0 bases respectively, with 8 bases between them. Germline CDR1 is GTSNPN and CDR2 is SVGIG (reference sequence). The CDR3 is 12 amino acids. This CDR3 is CAWAGSSYEQYS. DNA of the CDR3: TGTGCCTGGGCCGGAAGCTCCTACGAGCAGTACTCC.

To note about this clonotype: At one of its ends the junction is not consistent with the germline gene, which may arise from a read error. This chain connects TRBV29-1 to TRBJ2-3, with TRBD1 identical over 11 bases. The germline gives CDR1 SQVTM, CDR2 ANQGSEA. The CDR3 has 13 residues. The CDR3 nucleotides read TGCAGCGCGAAGGACAGGGGGCCGGATACGCGGTATTTT. It yields the protein CSAKDRGPDTRYF.

A few counts support this clonotype. The J gene is TRBJ1-5, the V gene TRBV11-2; D is unresolved. V was trimmed by 5 bases and J by 4 bases, leaving 9 bases between them. CDR3 size: 13 residues. CDR1 and CDR2 (germline): SGHAT, FQNNGV. The DNA for the CDR3 is TGTGCCAGCAGCCCCGCGGGGAATCAGCCCCAGCATTTT. It yields the protein CASSPAGNQPQHF.

This sequence joins TRBV11-1 and TRBJ2-7, with 8 bases that match TRBD2. This CDR3 contains 16 residues. The V gene end was trimmed by 0 bases and the J gene end by 3 bases; junction bases not matched to a gene: 7. Germline CDR1 is SGHAT and CDR2 is FQDESV (reference sequence). In DNA form, the CDR3 reads TGTGCCAGCAGCTTAGCAAACATAGCGGGGATCTACGAGCAGTACTTC. Translating it yields CASSLANIAGIYEQYF.

This clonotype was detected many times. The V gene is TRBV6-6, the J gene TRBJ1-4; 8 positions match TRBD1. The CDR3 is 16 residues long. The ends lost 6 bases at V and 4 bases at J; junction bases unmatched: 10. The germline CDR1 and CDR2 sequences are MNHNY and SVGAGI (reference sequence). CDR3 DNA: TGTGCCAGCAGACCCCCGCAGGGGGCCGGTAATGAAAAACTGTTTTTT. Encoded protein: CASRPPQGAGNEKLFF.

This clonotype was seen many times. The chain couples TRBV7-8 to TRBJ1-5; no reliable D call. Germline assignment: CDR1 SGHVS and CDR2 FQNEAQ. V was pared by 5 bases and J by 7 bases, with 12 bases between. The CDR3 totals 13 residues. CDR3 nucleotides: TGTGCCAGCAGCCGTGCCGAGGGACAGCCCCAGCATTTT. Translated: CASSRAEGQPQHF.

This clonotype was counted between two and nine times. The chain recombines TRBV11-2 with TRBJ2-7; possible D gene TRBD2, 6 bases. V was clipped by 4 bases and J by 3 bases, with 16 bases between them. CDR3 length equals 15 residues. Germline values: CDR1 SGHAT, CDR2 FQNNGV. DNA of the CDR3: TGTGCCAGCAGCTACCTGGCGGGATTCAGCTACGAGCAGTACTTC. As protein: CASSYLAGFSYEQYF.

As for this clonotype: A much larger clone lies one base from this, so it may be a read error. The V call is TRBV11-2, the J call TRBJ1-6, with a tentative D call TRBD1 (5 bases). The CDR3 extends over 15 amino acids. The V gene lost 10 bases and the J gene lost 0 bases, with 13 bases spanning the gap. In germline, CDR1 is SGHAT, CDR2 FQNNGV. The CDR3 DNA sequence: TGTGCCAACATCAGACAGAGCTCCTATAATTCACCCCTCCACTTT. This codes for CANIRQSSYNSPLHF.

Concerning this clonotype itself: One base away lies a much larger clone, so this may be a sequencing read error. The V call is TRBV11-2, the J call TRBJ2-3; D is possibly TRBD2 (5 bases). CDR3 length: 17 amino acids. The ends were cut back, 6 bases at V and 2 bases at J, with 21 bases in the middle. CDR1 SGHAT and CDR2 FQNNGV come from the germline V gene. DNA of the CDR3: TGTGCCAGCAGTTTTCCCCTACTAGTTGGGCCCACAGATACGCAGTATTTT. Encoded protein: CASSFPLLVGPTDTQYF.

A note on this clonotype: Germline is not matched at one junction end, which may reflect a read error. CDR3 sequence (DNA): TGTTGTGCTAGAACGTCCGGGACAGATTACATGAACACTGAAGCTTTCTTT. Protein sequence: CCARTSGTDYMNTEAFF. V and J are TRBV20-1 and TRBJ1-1, with 7 bases lining up with TRBD1. The CDR3 runs to 17 residues. Germline V lookup: CDR1 DFQATT, CDR2 SNEGSKA (reference sequence).

Regarding this clonotype: Since the CDR3 does not end with the conserved phenylalanine or tryptophan, this likely comes from a read error. V is TRBV20-1 and J is TRBJ2-5; possibly TRBD2 for D (5 bases). The germline V and J ends were trimmed by 7 bases and 8 bases, with 23 bases remaining between them. Germline V CDR1 and CDR2: DFQATT, SNEGSKA (reference sequence). The CDR3 has 14 amino acids. The CDR3 is CSVAPAHQEGTQYL. CDR3 coding DNA: TGCAGTGTCGCCCCTGCCCACCAAGAGGGTACCCAGTACTTA.